The T cell receptor beta chain under discussion was sequenced for a study of response to subunit inactivated influenza vaccine. This clonotype appeared a few times. Its antigen is still unknown. V gave up 3 bases and J gave up 6 bases, with 15 bases separating them. The CDR3 has 14 amino acids. Study results and caveats: The authors proposed limited new T cell recruitment per seasonal influenza vaccination.

TCRdb called the RT-PCR reads again in MiXCR, with one record for every CDR3 protein. This sample yields about 800,000 distinct CDR3 sequences, of which around 20% are seen a single time; more than 8.5% belongs to the top ten. The J gene is TRBJ2-7, the V gene TRBV12-3 or TRBV12-4; D might be TRBD1 (5 bases). The sequenced sample was PBMCs from blood, obtained 5 days after vaccination. The TCR comes from a man in his forties or fifties who received an inactivated influenza vaccine. The CDR3 is CASSFWGQGGEQYF. The CDR3 DNA reads as TGTGCCAGCAGTTTCTGGGGTCAGGGTGGCGAGCAGTACTTC.